The rows below give T cell receptor beta chains drawn from one sample of a study of CD8+ T cells in alopecia areata. Method: immunoSEQ multiplex PCR; TCRdb's copy keeps in-frame clones and lacks some. The sample has about 200,000 clones; around 50% are singletons. Sequencing input: CD8+ T cells sorted from blood. All receptors come from a human donor in good health. Both conserved end residues are part of each CDR3. Each record gives: D gene, J gene, V gene, clone size, CDR3 protein, CDR3 DNA. The D gene is left open where the match is weak. Clone size, where shown, is once, few, many, or a class for clones that have expanded.

d_call: TRBD2; j_call: TRBJ2-1; v_call: TRBV11-2; clone_size: -; cdr3_aa: CASSPRAGGTNEQFF; cdr3_nt: TGTGCCAGCAGTCCTAGGGCGGGGGGGACCAATGAGCAGTTCTTC
d_call: -; j_call: TRBJ2-1; v_call: TRBV23-1; clone_size: few; cdr3_aa: CASSQSAAFPTFF; cdr3_nt: TGCGCCAGCAGTCAATCTGCGGCTTTTCCCACATTCTTC
d_call: -; j_call: TRBJ1-5; v_call: TRBV29-1; clone_size: -; cdr3_aa: CSVQLPDQPQHF; cdr3_nt: TGCAGCGTACAACTACCCGATCAGCCCCAGCATTTT
d_call: -; j_call: TRBJ2-1; v_call: TRBV27; clone_size: -; cdr3_aa: CASSPTALSYNEQFF; cdr3_nt: TGTGCCAGCAGCCCGACCGCGCTATCCTACAATGAGCAGTTCTTC
d_call: -; j_call: TRBJ2-1; v_call: TRBV12-5; clone_size: -; cdr3_aa: CASALGGGPANEQFF; cdr3_nt: TGTGCTAGTGCCCTTGGGGGGGGGCCCGCTAATGAGCAGTTCTTC
d_call: -; j_call: TRBJ2-7; v_call: TRBV28; clone_size: few; cdr3_aa: CASSWGTGQYF; cdr3_nt: TGTGCCAGCAGTTGGGGCACCGGGCAGTACTTC
d_call: -; j_call: TRBJ2-7; v_call: TRBV30; clone_size: -; cdr3_aa: CAWTPGSNEQYF; cdr3_nt: TGTGCCTGGACCCCAGGAAGCAACGAGCAGTACTTC
d_call: -; j_call: TRBJ1-1; v_call: TRBV4-1; clone_size: -; cdr3_aa: CASSQEVGNTEAFF; cdr3_nt: TGCGCCAGCAGCCAAGAGGTGGGGAACACTGAAGCTTTCTTT
d_call: -; j_call: TRBJ1-2; v_call: TRBV27; clone_size: -; cdr3_aa: CASSLGGAYGYTF; cdr3_nt: TGTGCCAGCAGTCTGGGGGGGGCTTACGGCTACACCTTC
d_call: TRBD1; j_call: TRBJ1-1; v_call: TRBV29-1; clone_size: few; cdr3_aa: CSVGGQPNINTEAFF; cdr3_nt: TGCAGCGTTGGGGGACAGCCAAATATAAACACTGAAGCTTTCTTT
d_call: -; j_call: TRBJ2-5; v_call: TRBV7-3; clone_size: -; cdr3_aa: CASSLTGLAKAETQYF; cdr3_nt: TGTGCCAGCAGCTTAACGGGGCTAGCTAAGGCGGAGACCCAGTACTTC
d_call: -; j_call: TRBJ2-2; v_call: TRBV4-1; clone_size: -; cdr3_aa: CASSQEWTGTDTGELFF; cdr3_nt: TGCGCCAGCAGCCAAGAGTGGACGGGGACCGACACCGGGGAGCTGTTTTTT
d_call: TRBD2; j_call: TRBJ2-2; v_call: TRBV2; clone_size: -; cdr3_aa: CASSPGGRAAGELFF; cdr3_nt: TGTGCCAGCAGCCCTGGTGGGAGGGCGGCCGGGGAGCTGTTTTTT
d_call: -; j_call: TRBJ2-5; v_call: TRBV7-9; clone_size: medium-sized; cdr3_aa: CASEGLQETQYF; cdr3_nt: TGTGCCAGCGAGGGGCTCCAAGAGACCCAGTACTTC
d_call: -; j_call: TRBJ1-6; v_call: TRBV5-1; clone_size: -; cdr3_aa: CASSLAERLVGSNSPLHF; cdr3_nt: TGCGCCAGCAGCTTGGCCGAGAGGCTCGTCGGATCCAATTCACCCCTCCACTTT
d_call: -; j_call: TRBJ1-1; v_call: TRBV19; clone_size: -; cdr3_aa: CASEGAEAFF; cdr3_nt: TGTGCCAGTGAAGGGGCTGAAGCTTTCTTT
d_call: -; j_call: TRBJ1-2; v_call: TRBV4-1; clone_size: -; cdr3_aa: CASSQDNRVTGYTF; cdr3_nt: TGCGCCAGCAGCCAAGATAACAGGGTGACAGGCTACACCTTC
d_call: -; j_call: TRBJ1-5; v_call: TRBV15; clone_size: -; cdr3_aa: CATSRVNQPQHF; cdr3_nt: TGTGCCACCAGCAGAGTAAATCAGCCCCAGCATTTT
d_call: -; j_call: TRBJ1-2; v_call: TRBV27; clone_size: -; cdr3_aa: CASSWDGGGGYTF; cdr3_nt: TGTGCCAGCAGTTGGGACGGCGGCGGCGGCTACACCTTC
d_call: TRBD1; j_call: TRBJ1-5; v_call: TRBV15; clone_size: -; cdr3_aa: CATSRRQGTDQPQHF; cdr3_nt: TGTGCCACCAGCAGGAGACAGGGTACCGATCAGCCCCAGCATTTT
d_call: -; j_call: TRBJ1-2; v_call: TRBV25-1; clone_size: -; cdr3_aa: CASSEFYGYTF; cdr3_nt: TGTGCCAGCAGTGAGTTCTATGGCTACACCTTC
d_call: TRBD1; j_call: TRBJ1-1; v_call: TRBV5-1; clone_size: few; cdr3_aa: CASSKTRDRGPGTEAFF; cdr3_nt: TGCGCCAGCAGCAAGACCCGGGACAGGGGGCCGGGCACTGAAGCTTTCTTT
d_call: -; j_call: TRBJ1-2; v_call: TRBV5-1; clone_size: -; cdr3_aa: CASSLLPRPRNYGYTF; cdr3_nt: TGCGCCAGCAGCTTACTGCCCAGGCCACGTAACTATGGCTACACCTTC
d_call: -; j_call: TRBJ2-3; v_call: TRBV27; clone_size: -; cdr3_aa: CAAGGLVLDTQYF; cdr3_nt: TGTGCAGCAGGGGGACTAGTTTTAGATACGCAGTATTTT
d_call: TRBD1; j_call: TRBJ1-2; v_call: TRBV2; clone_size: -; cdr3_aa: CASRGTGVNYGYTF; cdr3_nt: TGTGCCAGCAGGGGGACAGGGGTAAACTATGGCTACACCTTC
d_call: TRBD1; j_call: TRBJ1-2; v_call: TRBV13; clone_size: few; cdr3_aa: CASSLGQVYGYTF; cdr3_nt: TGTGCCAGCAGCCTGGGACAGGTCTATGGCTACACCTTC
d_call: -; j_call: TRBJ2-4; v_call: TRBV7-9; clone_size: few; cdr3_aa: CASSLSSGRDIQYF; cdr3_nt: TGTGCCAGCAGCTTAAGTTCAGGGAGAGACATTCAGTACTTC
d_call: -; j_call: TRBJ1-2; v_call: TRBV7-8; clone_size: -; cdr3_aa: CASSPGGPNYGYTF; cdr3_nt: TGTGCCAGCAGCCCAGGCGGGCCTAACTATGGCTACACCTTC
d_call: TRBD1; j_call: TRBJ2-1; v_call: TRBV15; clone_size: -; cdr3_aa: CATSGQGPNEQFF; cdr3_nt: TGTGCCACCAGTGGACAGGGGCCCAATGAGCAGTTCTTC
d_call: -; j_call: TRBJ2-3; v_call: TRBV5-6; clone_size: once; cdr3_aa: CASSSTDTQYF; cdr3_nt: TGTGCCAGCAGCTCCACAGATACGCAGTATTTT
d_call: -; j_call: TRBJ2-3; v_call: TRBV2; clone_size: -; cdr3_aa: CASSDSTDTQYF; cdr3_nt: TGTGCCAGCAGTGACAGCACAGATACGCAGTATTTT
d_call: TRBD1; j_call: TRBJ2-3; v_call: TRBV6-5; clone_size: -; cdr3_aa: CASTDRDLDTQYF; cdr3_nt: TGTGCCAGCACCGACAGGGATTTGGATACGCAGTATTTT
d_call: -; j_call: TRBJ2-3; v_call: TRBV7-2; clone_size: once; cdr3_aa: CASSLGFSQAGTQYF; cdr3_nt: TGTGCCAGCAGCTTGGGGTTCTCCCAAGCAGGTACGCAGTATTTT
d_call: -; j_call: TRBJ2-7; v_call: TRBV30; clone_size: -; cdr3_aa: CAWSVDGEQYF; cdr3_nt: TGTGCCTGGAGTGTAGACGGCGAGCAGTACTTC
d_call: TRBD2; j_call: TRBJ2-7; v_call: TRBV4-1; clone_size: -; cdr3_aa: CASSSSGDFPYEQYF; cdr3_nt: TGCGCCAGCAGCTCTAGCGGGGATTTCCCCTACGAGCAGTACTTC
d_call: -; j_call: TRBJ1-2; v_call: TRBV5-4; clone_size: -; cdr3_aa: CASSSSRGDGYTF; cdr3_nt: TGTGCCAGCAGTTCCTCCCGGGGAGATGGCTACACCTTC
d_call: -; j_call: TRBJ2-7; v_call: TRBV27; clone_size: -; cdr3_aa: CASSSGESSYEQYF; cdr3_nt: TGTGCCAGCAGTTCGGGGGAGAGCTCCTACGAGCAGTACTTC
d_call: -; j_call: TRBJ2-7; v_call: TRBV7-8; clone_size: -; cdr3_aa: CASNPGETYEQYF; cdr3_nt: TGTGCCAGCAACCCAGGGGAAACTTACGAGCAGTACTTC
d_call: -; j_call: TRBJ1-5; v_call: TRBV4-1; clone_size: -; cdr3_aa: CASSQGGHISNQPQHF; cdr3_nt: TGCGCCAGCAGCCAGGGGGGACATATAAGCAATCAGCCCCAGCATTTT
d_call: TRBD2; j_call: TRBJ2-7; v_call: TRBV4-1; clone_size: few; cdr3_aa: CASSHLLAGAYEQYF; cdr3_nt: TGCGCCAGCAGCCACTTACTAGCGGGGGCCTACGAGCAGTACTTC